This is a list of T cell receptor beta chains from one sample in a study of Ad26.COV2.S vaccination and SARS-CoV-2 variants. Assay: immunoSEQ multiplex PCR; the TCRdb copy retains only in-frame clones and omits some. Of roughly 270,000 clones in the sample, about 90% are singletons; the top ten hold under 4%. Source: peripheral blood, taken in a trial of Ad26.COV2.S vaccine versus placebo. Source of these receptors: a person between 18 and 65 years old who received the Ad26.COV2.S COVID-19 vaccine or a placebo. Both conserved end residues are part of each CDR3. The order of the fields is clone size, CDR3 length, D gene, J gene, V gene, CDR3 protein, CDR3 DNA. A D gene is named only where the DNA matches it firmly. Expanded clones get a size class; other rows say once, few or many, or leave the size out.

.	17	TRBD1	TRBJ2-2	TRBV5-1	CASSLDPGGVVSGELFF	TGCGCCAGCAGCTTGGACCCAGGGGGCGTCGTGTCCGGGGAGCTGTTTTTT
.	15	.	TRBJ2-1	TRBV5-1	CASSLVGETYNEQFF	TGCGCCAGCAGCTTGGTGGGGGAAACCTACAATGAGCAGTTCTTC
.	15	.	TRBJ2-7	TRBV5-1	CASSSSRTDSYEQYF	TGCGCCAGCAGCTCAAGCCGGACAGACTCCTACGAGCAGTACTTC
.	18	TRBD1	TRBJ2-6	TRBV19	CASSPLGQGVPGANVLTF	TGTGCCAGTAGTCCCCTGGGACAGGGGGTTCCTGGGGCCAACGTCCTGACTTTC
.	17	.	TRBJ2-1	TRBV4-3	CASSQDRRRGIDNEQFF	TGCGCCAGCAGCCAAGATAGGCGAAGGGGTATTGACAATGAGCAGTTCTTC
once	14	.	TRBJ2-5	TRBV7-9	CASSLGGQQETQYF	TGTGCCAGCAGCTTGGGGGGACAGCAAGAGACCCAGTACTTC
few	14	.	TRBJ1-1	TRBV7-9	CASSGRDFGTEAFF	TGTGCCAGCAGCGGCCGGGATTTCGGGACTGAAGCTTTCTTT
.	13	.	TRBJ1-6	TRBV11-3	CASSLGGSSPLHF	TGTGCCAGCAGCTTAGGTGGGAGTTCACCCCTCCACTTT
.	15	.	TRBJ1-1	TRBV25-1	CASSEDLGKNTEAFF	TGTGCCAGCAGTGAAGATCTTGGGAAGAACACTGAAGCTTTCTTT
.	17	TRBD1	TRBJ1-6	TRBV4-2	CASSQGFIGQGLSPLHF	TGTGCCAGCAGCCAAGGATTCATTGGACAGGGCCTTTCACCCCTCCACTTT
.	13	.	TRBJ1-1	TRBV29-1	CSVLGHMNTEAFF	TGCAGCGTTTTAGGACATATGAACACTGAAGCTTTCTTT
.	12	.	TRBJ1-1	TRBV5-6	CASSPGNTEAFF	TGTGCCAGCAGCCCTGGGAACACTGAAGCTTTCTTT
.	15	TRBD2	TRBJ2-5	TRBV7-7	CASSPGLAGQETQYF	TGTGCTAGCAGCCCAGGACTAGCGGGACAAGAGACCCAGTACTTC
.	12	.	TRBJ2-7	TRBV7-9	CASSPTEYEQYF	TGTGCCAGCAGCCCGACAGAGTACGAGCAGTACTTC
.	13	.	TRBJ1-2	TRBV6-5	CASKLDRSYGYTF	TGTGCCAGCAAATTAGACAGGTCCTATGGCTACACCTTC
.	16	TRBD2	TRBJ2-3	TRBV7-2	CASSFQSSGGADTQYF	TGTGCCAGCAGCTTCCAGTCTAGCGGGGGGGCCGATACGCAGTATTTT
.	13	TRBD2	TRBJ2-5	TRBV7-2	CASSYRGGETQYF	TGTGCCAGCAGCTACCGGGGGGGAGAGACCCAGTACTTC
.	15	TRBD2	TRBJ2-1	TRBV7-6	CASSLFAGGQNEQFF	TGTGCCAGCAGTCTTTTCGCGGGAGGACAAAATGAGCAGTTCTTC
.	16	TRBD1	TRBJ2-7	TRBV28	CASSSPSGTGVWEQYF	TGTGCCAGCAGTTCACCTTCCGGGACAGGGGTGTGGGAGCAGTACTTC
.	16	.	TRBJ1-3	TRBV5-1	CASSFEGSLSGNTIYF	TGCGCCAGCAGCTTTGAAGGGTCCCTCTCTGGAAACACCATATATTTT
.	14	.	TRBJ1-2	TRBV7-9	CASSLAQDAYGYTF	TGTGCCAGCAGCTTAGCTCAGGACGCCTATGGCTACACCTTC
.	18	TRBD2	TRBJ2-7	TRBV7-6	CASSLVSGLAGVPYEQYF	TGTGCCAGCAGCTTAGTTAGCGGACTAGCGGGAGTTCCCTACGAGCAGTACTTC
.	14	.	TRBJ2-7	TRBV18	CASSPLGDAYEQYF	TGTGCCAGCTCACCACTTGGGGACGCCTACGAGCAGTACTTC
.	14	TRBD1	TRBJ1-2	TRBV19	CASSKRDRERGYTF	TGTGCCAGTAGTAAAAGGGACAGGGAGAGAGGCTACACCTTC
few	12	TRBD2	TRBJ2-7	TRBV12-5	CASGPGLRQQYF	TGTGCTAGTGGACCGGGACTAAGGCAGCAGTACTTC
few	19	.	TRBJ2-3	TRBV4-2	CASSQDLVSQGRLFFTAYF	TGTGCCAGCAGCCAAGACCTAGTTTCGCAGGGTAGACTTTTTTTCACTGCGTATTTT
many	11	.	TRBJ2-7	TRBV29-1	CSVVRGGEQYF	TGCAGCGTTGTACGAGGGGGCGAGCAGTACTTC
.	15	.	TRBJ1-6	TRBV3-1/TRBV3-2	CASSQGSSYNSPLHF	TGTGCCAGCAGCCAGGGTAGCTCCTATAATTCACCCCTCCACTTT
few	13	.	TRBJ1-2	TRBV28	CASSFGRGPGYTF	TGTGCCAGCAGTTTTGGCCGGGGACCTGGCTACACCTTC
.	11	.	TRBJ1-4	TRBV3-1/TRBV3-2	CASSVNEKLFF	TGTGCCAGCAGCGTTAATGAAAAACTGTTTTTT
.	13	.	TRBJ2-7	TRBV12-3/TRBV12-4	CASSPRGGDEQYF	TGTGCCAGCAGCCCCAGGGGAGGCGACGAGCAGTACTTC
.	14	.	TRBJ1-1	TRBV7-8	CASSLVLVGTEAFF	TGTGCCAGCAGCTTAGTTTTGGTGGGCACTGAAGCTTTCTTT
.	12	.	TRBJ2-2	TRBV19	CASSFYTGELFF	TGTGCCAGTAGTTTTTACACCGGGGAGCTGTTTTTT
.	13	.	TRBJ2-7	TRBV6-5	CASSYTDTYEQYF	TGTGCCAGCAGTTACACAGATACCTACGAGCAGTACTTC
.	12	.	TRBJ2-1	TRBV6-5	CATSGRVGEQFF	TGTGCCACCAGCGGTAGGGTGGGTGAGCAGTTCTTC
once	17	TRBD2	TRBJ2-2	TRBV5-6	CASSPTLAGVRTGELFF	TGTGCCAGCAGCCCTACCCTAGCGGGAGTCCGGACCGGGGAGCTGTTTTTT
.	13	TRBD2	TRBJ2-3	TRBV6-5	CASSWVREGTQYF	TGTGCCAGCAGCTGGGTGCGGGAGGGTACGCAGTATTTT
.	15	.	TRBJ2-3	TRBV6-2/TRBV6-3	CASSYGVTSTDTQYF	TGTGCCAGCAGTTACGGTGTCACTAGCACAGATACGCAGTATTTT
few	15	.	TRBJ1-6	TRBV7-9	CASSPGQAYNSPLHF	TGTGCCAGCAGCCCCGGACAAGCCTATAATTCACCCCTCCACTTT
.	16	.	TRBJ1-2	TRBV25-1	CASSEWGISVVYGYTF	TGTGCCAGCAGTGAATGGGGGATTAGCGTGGTCTATGGCTACACCTTC